Here is one T cell receptor beta chain with its context. Its cognate antigen is unknown. The data originate from a study of blood T cells in healthy people across ages. Points from the study as a whole: Investigators viewed diversity estimates from one million T cells as underestimates, the study reported. Long-lived donors carried more naive CD4+ cells and greater diversity than aged donors.

Drawn from each donor were 8.5 to 10 milliliters of peripheral blood. In germline, CDR1 is MDHEN, CDR2 SYDVKM. V lost 6 bases, J lost 0 bases, and 18 bases lay in between. The CDR3 extends over 17 amino acids. Then a second PCR, running about 6 to 12 cycles, was carried out with a sample-barcoded 5' primer and a J-beta primer mix. TCRdb reanalysed the 5' RACE reads using MiXCR and keeps one entry per CDR3 protein. Altogether about 730,000 distinct CDR3 sequences are present, around 46% being singletons, with the ten largest covering more than 20%. The receptor was isolated from a woman aged 55-70 years in good health. This sequence joins TRBV28 and TRBJ1-5; D perhaps matches TRBD1 (6 bases). The specimen sequenced was blood. CDR3 bases: TGTGCCAGCAGGACGGACAGCCAAGACATTAGCAATCAGCCCCAGCATTTT. Protein product: CASRTDSQDISNQPQHF.